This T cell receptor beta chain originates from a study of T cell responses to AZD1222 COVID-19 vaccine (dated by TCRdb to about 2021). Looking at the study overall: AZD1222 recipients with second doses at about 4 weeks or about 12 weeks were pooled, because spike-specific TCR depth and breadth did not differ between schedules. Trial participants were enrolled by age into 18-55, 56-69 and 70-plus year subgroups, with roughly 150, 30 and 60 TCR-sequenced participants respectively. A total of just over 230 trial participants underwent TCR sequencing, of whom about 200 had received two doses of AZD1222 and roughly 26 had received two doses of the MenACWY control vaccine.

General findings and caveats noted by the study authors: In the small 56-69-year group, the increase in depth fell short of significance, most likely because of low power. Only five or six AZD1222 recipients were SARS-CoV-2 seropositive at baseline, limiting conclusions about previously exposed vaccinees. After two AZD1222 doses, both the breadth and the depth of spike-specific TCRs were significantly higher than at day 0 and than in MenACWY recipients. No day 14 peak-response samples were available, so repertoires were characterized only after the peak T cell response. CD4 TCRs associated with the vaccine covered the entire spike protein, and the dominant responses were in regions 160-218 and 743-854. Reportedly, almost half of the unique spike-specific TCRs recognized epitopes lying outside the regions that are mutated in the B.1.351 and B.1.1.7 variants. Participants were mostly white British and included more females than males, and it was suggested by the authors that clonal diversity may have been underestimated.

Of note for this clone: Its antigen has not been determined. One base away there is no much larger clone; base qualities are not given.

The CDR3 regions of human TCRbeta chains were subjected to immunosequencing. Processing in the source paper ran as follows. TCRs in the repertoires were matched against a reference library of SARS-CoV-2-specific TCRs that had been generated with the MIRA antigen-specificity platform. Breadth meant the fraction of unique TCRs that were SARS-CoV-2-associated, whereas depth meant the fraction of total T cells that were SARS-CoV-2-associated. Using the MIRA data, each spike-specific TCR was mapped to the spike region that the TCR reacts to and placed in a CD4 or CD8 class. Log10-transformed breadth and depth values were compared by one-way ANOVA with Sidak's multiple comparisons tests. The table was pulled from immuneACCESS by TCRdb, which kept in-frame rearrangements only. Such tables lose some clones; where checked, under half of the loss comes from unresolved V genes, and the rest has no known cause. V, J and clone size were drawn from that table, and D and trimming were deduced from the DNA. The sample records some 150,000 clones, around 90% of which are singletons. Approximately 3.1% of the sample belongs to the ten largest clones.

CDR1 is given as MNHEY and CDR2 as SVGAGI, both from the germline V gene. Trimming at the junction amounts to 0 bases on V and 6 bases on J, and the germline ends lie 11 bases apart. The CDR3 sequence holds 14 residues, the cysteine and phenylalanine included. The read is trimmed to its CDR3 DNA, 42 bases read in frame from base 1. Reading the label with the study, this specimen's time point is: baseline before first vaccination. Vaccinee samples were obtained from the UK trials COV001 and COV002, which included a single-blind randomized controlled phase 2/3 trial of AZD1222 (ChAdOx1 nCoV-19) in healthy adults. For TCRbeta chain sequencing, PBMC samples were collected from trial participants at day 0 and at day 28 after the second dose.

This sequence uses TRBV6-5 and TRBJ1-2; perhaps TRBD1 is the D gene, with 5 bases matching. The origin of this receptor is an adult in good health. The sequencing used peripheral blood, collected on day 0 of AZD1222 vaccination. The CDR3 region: CASSYSGRIDGYTF. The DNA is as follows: TGTGCCAGCAGTTACTCGGGGCGGATAGATGGCTACACCTTC.